The clone carrying this T cell receptor (beta chain) appeared a few times. These data originate in a study of regulatory T cells in long-lasting Graves disease. As for time point: newly diagnosed GD, antithyroid drugs for less than 3 months. Preparation of the TCR library used RNA extracted from PBMCs. Approximately 9 milliliters of peripheral blood went into EDTA tubes. Assembly of TCR beta libraries relied on iRepertoire HTBI primers together with Arm-PCR of CDR3 regions. TCRdb processed the multiplex PCR reads anew with MiXCR; each CDR3 protein has one entry. The sample records 620,000 or so distinct CDR3 sequences, approximately 15% being singletons. Another study also made use of these data, one on T cells in Graves' hyperthyroidism and ophthalmopathy. This second report adds: Absence of ophthalmopathy progression within 18 months defined stable Graves' hyperthyroidism. Diagnostic assessment was based on clinical symptoms, serum thyroxine and TRAb, thyroid ultrasound and orbital computed tomography.

This sequence was found in a woman aged 30 to 39 with Graves disease. The material sequenced was peripheral blood mononuclear cells (PBMCs), taken at new diagnosis, from a patient treated with antithyroid drugs.

CDR3 DNA sequence: TGTGCCAGCACCATGGGGGACACCGGGGAGCTGTTTTTT. The encoded protein is CASTMGDTGELFF. The V and J genes are TRBV6-1 and TRBJ2-2; D possibly uses TRBD1 or TRBD2 (5 bases each). The CDR3 has 13 amino acids. Germline V gives CDR1 MNHNS, CDR2 SASEGT. Trimming shortened V by 7 bases and J by 3 bases, and 9 bases separated the two germline ends.